The 10 T cell receptor beta chains below all came from one sample that was sequenced in a study of identical twins. Each CDR3 protein gets one entry after TCRdb re-called the 5' RACE reads with MiXCR. The sample includes fewer than 500,000 distinct CDR3 sequences, approximately 25% seen only once; the top ten take 2.5% to 3.5%. The same specimen was also included in a second study, on T cells expressing NK-cell markers.

Sequencing was done on a sample of CD4+ T cells sorted from blood. Receptors were obtained from a woman aged 18-29 years in good health.

This clonotype was seen a few times. This sequence joins TRBV24-1 and TRBJ1-6; D not certain. This CDR3 contains 15 residues. Trimming took off 8 bases at V and 6 bases at J, with 16 bases between the two ends. The germline gives CDR1 KGHDR, CDR2 SFDVKD. CDR3 loop: CATIIGSNGNSPLHF. CDR3 DNA: TGTGCCACCATTATCGGAAGCAATGGTAATTCACCCCTCCACTTT.

The chain uses TRBV2 and TRBJ1-1, with D hard to call. The V gene's germline CDR1 is SNHLY and CDR2 FYNNEI. V was trimmed by 6 bases and J by 3 bases, leaving 5 bases between them. The CDR3 runs 11 residues. The CDR3 loop is CASRGYTEAFF. CDR3 nucleotides: TGTGCCAGCAGGGGGTACACTGAAGCTTTCTTT.

This rearrangement joins TRBV20-1 to TRBJ2-1; D might be TRBD2 (6 bases). CDR3 length: 15 amino acids. The germline V and J ends were trimmed by 3 bases and 0 bases, with 12 bases remaining between them. Germline loops: CDR1 DFQATT, CDR2 SNEGSKA (reference sequence). Here the CDR3 reads CSARVAASSYNEQFF. DNA of the CDR3: TGCAGTGCTAGGGTAGCGGCGAGCTCCTACAATGAGCAGTTCTTC.

J is TRBJ2-7 and V is TRBV9; D remains ambiguous. This CDR3 is 14 amino acids long. Germline CDR1 SGDLS, CDR2 YYNGEE. V was trimmed by 0 bases and J by 3 bases, leaving 10 bases between them. CDR3 protein: CASSVGGSFYEQYF. The CDR3 bases are TGTGCCAGCAGCGTAGGTGGCAGCTTCTACGAGCAGTACTTC.

The chain combines TRBV6-1 with TRBJ2-6, with D uncertain. V was shortened by 6 bases and J by 1 base, with 10 bases between the two germline ends. The germline CDR1 and CDR2 sequences are MNHNS and SASEGT. The CDR3 consists of 15 residues. CDR3 residues: CASRRFGSGANVLTF. The CDR3 DNA reads TGTGCCAGCAGGAGGTTCGGATCTGGGGCCAACGTCCTGACTTTC.

This clonotype was seen only a few times. The chain is built from TRBV10-1 and TRBJ2-1; 8 bases fit TRBD2. V shed 5 bases, J shed 0 bases, and the junction held 6 bases outside the gene matches. The CDR3 is 16 amino acids. Germline V gives CDR1 WNHNN, CDR2 SYGVQD (reference sequence). CDR3 nucleotides: TGCGCCAGCAGTAGTAGCGGGGAGAGCTCCTACAATGAGCAGTTCTTC. Its translation: CASSSSGESSYNEQFF.

This chain joins TRBV5-1 and TRBJ2-7, with TRBD1 as a possible D gene (6 bases). The CDR3 extends over 14 amino acids. Germline V CDR1 and CDR2: SGHRS, YFSETQ. The ends were cut back, 2 bases at V and 4 bases at J, with 13 bases in the middle. This CDR3 is CASSFTPQGYEQYF. CDR3 bases: TGCGCCAGCAGCTTTACACCTCAGGGGTACGAGCAGTACTTC.

This clonotype was counted a few times. This chain connects TRBV5-1 to TRBJ1-1; 9 bases are a match to TRBD1. CDR3 length: 14 amino acids. CDR1 SGHRS and CDR2 YFSETQ come from the germline V gene. V shed 2 bases, J shed 4 bases, and the junction held 3 bases outside the gene matches. The CDR3 loop is CASSFLDRGTEAFF. For the CDR3, the DNA is TGCGCCAGCAGCTTTTTGGACAGGGGCACTGAAGCTTTCTTT.

This clonotype occurred a few times. The chain combines TRBV5-1 with TRBJ1-2; 9 bases fit TRBD1. CDR3 length: 15 residues. The germline gives CDR1 SGHRS, CDR2 YFSETQ. Germline trimming cut 4 bases from V and 6 bases from J; bases unmatched to any gene: 10. The CDR3 DNA reads TGCGCCAGCAGCCCAATCTACACAGGGGGCGATGGCTACACCTTC. Translating it yields CASSPIYTGGDGYTF.

In DNA form, the CDR3 reads TGTGCCAGCAGTAAATCGGCGGGGTACAATGAGCAGTTCTTC. Translating it yields CASSKSAGYNEQFF. The chain couples TRBV12-3 or TRBV12-4 to TRBJ2-1; D perhaps matches TRBD2 (6 bases). The CDR3 covers 14 residues. V was clipped by 5 bases and J by 4 bases, with 12 bases between them.